This TCR beta chain was recovered during a study of T cells in Graves' hyperthyroidism and ophthalmopathy. Overall study context: Peripheral blood sampling occurred at initial diagnosis, before any treatment.

The hyperthyroidism was newly diagnosed and had lasted under 2 months; the patients were aged 18 to 65. The table lists this clonotype with many counts. Antigen specificity is unknown. Broader study findings: Before onset, by a median of approximately 5.9 months, the model predicted ophthalmopathy.

There were TCR beta CDR3 regions amplified from RNA transcripts. RT-PCR in the first round (using the HTBI primer set) targeted the TCR CDR3. One entry per CDR3 protein, called by TCRdb with MiXCR from the multiplex PCR reads. The sample consists of a few hundred thousand distinct CDR3 sequences, less than 15% of them appearing once. This sequence was found in a woman in her thirties or forties with Graves' hyperthyroidism. Specimen: blood.

The CDR3 region has the DNA TGTGCCTGGAGTGTACGGGGGGCAGGGGTCTACGAGCAGTACTTC. Protein: CAWSVRGAGVYEQYF. V is TRBV30 and J is TRBJ2-7; weak D call: TRBD2 (7 bases). The germline CDR1 and CDR2 sequences are GTSNPN and SVGIG (reference sequence). There are 15 residues in the CDR3. V was trimmed by 0 bases and J by 3 bases, leaving 15 bases between them.